The next 10 T cell receptor beta chains were all read from a single sample in a study of beta chain features in type 1 diabetes. Sequenced material consisted of expressed TCRB transcripts (all of the isolated RNA was reverse transcribed). Here immunoSEQ multiplex PCR was the method, and the copy in TCRdb shows in-frame clones only, minus some. The sample consists of 250,000 or so clones, more than 11% of them appearing once. General study points: Shorter TCRB CDR3s, moderately but significantly so, were found in Type 1 diabetes patients in all four CD4+ subsets.

Antigens for these TCRs are unknown. Sequencing input: naive CD4+ T cells from blood. Source of these receptors: a man aged 25-45 years with type 1 diabetes.

The rearrangement uses TRBV5-1 and TRBJ2-3; 11 bases agree with TRBD2. V was pared by 4 bases and J by 5 bases, with 3 bases of the junction left unmatched. Germline-derived CDR1 and CDR2 are SGHRS and YFSETQ. The length of the CDR3 is 14 residues. This CDR3 is CASSPGLAGDTQYF. Here the CDR3 DNA reads TGCGCCAGCAGCCCAGGACTAGCGGGAGATACGCAGTATTTT.

This chain connects TRBV30 to TRBJ2-5; 11 nucleotides match TRBD1. The CDR3 is made up of 15 amino acids. The ends lost 1 base at V and 5 bases at J; junction bases unmatched: 6. Germline V lookup: CDR1 GTSNPN, CDR2 SVGIG (reference sequence). CDR3 in DNA: TGTGCCTGGAGTGGCGGACAGGGGGCCTGGGAGACCCAGTACTTC. Its translation is CAWSGGQGAWETQYF.

The chain couples TRBV4-1 to TRBJ2-7; 8 bases line up with TRBD1. Germline V gene data show CDR1 as MGHRA and CDR2 as YSYEKL. CDR3 length equals 15 residues. V lost 4 bases and J lost 0; bases outside the gene matches: 5. CDR3 DNA sequence: TGCGCCAGCAGCCTTTGGGACAGGAGCTCCTACGAGCAGTACTTC. It is translated as CASSLWDRSSYEQYF.

This clone was counted only a few times. The V call is TRBV30, the J call TRBJ2-7, with D possibly being TRBD2 (6 bases). V was shortened by 4 bases and J by 3 bases, with 16 bases between the two germline ends. The CDR3 totals 14 residues. Germline V lookup: CDR1 GTSNPN, CDR2 SVGIG (reference sequence). Here the CDR3 DNA reads TGTGCCTGGAAAAGGCCAGCGGGCTACTACGAGCAGTACTTC. It encodes CAWKRPAGYYEQYF.

V is TRBV9 and J is TRBJ1-4, with D unclear. Germline CDR1 SGDLS, CDR2 YYNGEE. There are 14 residues in the CDR3. V dropped 4 bases and J dropped 0 bases, with 7 bases sitting between them. The CDR3 reads CASSISATNEKLFF. The CDR3 bases are TGTGCCAGCAGCATCAGTGCAACTAATGAAAAACTGTTTTTT.

This clone was recorded a few times. The V gene is TRBV7-2, the J gene TRBJ2-2; D remains ambiguous. Germline assignment: CDR1 SGHTA and CDR2 FQGNSA. There are 14 residues in the CDR3. Trimming left V 0 bases short and J 2 bases short, with 4 bases between. The CDR3, as DNA: TGTGCCAGCAGCTTAGCTATCAACACCGGGGAGCTGTTTTTT. Its translation: CASSLAINTGELFF.

This clone appeared a few times. J is TRBJ1-4 and V is TRBV29-1, with TRBD1 identical over 7 bases. The CDR3 sequence is 13 residues long. The V segment lost 7 bases and the J segment 5 bases; nucleotides outside the gene matches: 7. Germline V gives CDR1 SQVTM, CDR2 ANQGSEA. The CDR3 sequence is CSARDSGNEKLFF. The CDR3, as DNA: TGCAGCGCTAGGGACAGTGGGAATGAAAAACTGTTTTTT.

The chain joins TRBV4-1 to TRBJ1-2; no reliable D call. The CDR3 is 16 amino acids. Germline-derived CDR1 and CDR2 are MGHRA and YSYEKL. Trimming stripped 0 bases from V and 8 bases from J, with 19 bases between. The CDR3 DNA reads as TGCGCCAGCAGCCAAGAAACCGGAGTAGTGACCCGGGGCTACACCTTC. Translating gives CASSQETGVVTRGYTF.

There are a few counts of this clone. J is TRBJ2-3 and V is TRBV10-3; 7 bases are a match to TRBD2. Germline loops: CDR1 ENHRY, CDR2 SYGVKD. This CDR3 region has 15 residues. After removal of 3 bases from V and 4 bases from J, the junction contained 7 bases not matched to a gene. The CDR3 loop is CAISDRRREADTQYF. As DNA, the CDR3 is TGTGCCATCAGTGACAGGCGTCGGGAGGCAGATACGCAGTATTTT.

The gene calls are TRBV18 and TRBJ2-1; unclear D gene. Trimming stripped 3 bases from V and 4 bases from J, with 7 bases between. The CDR3 is 13 residues long. CDR1 is KGHSH, CDR2 LQKENI, per germline. The CDR3 loop reads CASSPSQYNEQFF. The CDR3 DNA reads as TGTGCCAGCTCACCGTCACAGTACAATGAGCAGTTCTTC. The complete variable domain, with remaining parts taken from reference TRBV18 and TRBJ2-1, reads NAGVMQNPRHLVRRRGQEARLRCSPMKGHSHVYWYRQLPEEGLKFMVYLQKENIIDESGMPKERFSAEFPKEGPSILRIQQVVRGDSAAYFCASSPSQYNEQFFGPGTRLTVL.